The 27 T cell receptor gamma chains below all came from one sample that was sequenced in a study of intestinal T cells in coeliac disease. For each case, the template was genomic DNA from ten approximately 5-µm formalin-fixed paraffin-embedded scrolls. TRG repertoires were amplified with LymphoTrack primers from 150 to 250 ng of biopsy DNA. TCRdb applied CATT to the multiplex PCR reads for clone calling. Altogether roughly 830 gamma-chain clones are present, about 55% being singletons, with the ten largest covering approximately 10%. The sequencing input was a duodenal biopsy. Receptors originate from a human donor with celiac disease.

The rearrangement links TRGV4 to TRGJ1 or TRGJ2. This CDR3 is built from 13 residues. The germline V gene encodes CDR1 EGSTGY and CDR2 YDSYTSSV. With V trimmed by 0 bases and J by 13 bases, 12 bases remained unmatched. DNA of the CDR3: TGTGCCACCTGGGATGGGCCCAGAATAAGAAAACTCTTT. Translation: CATWDGPRIRKLF.

In its sample, this clone was seen a few times. The chain couples TRGV9 to TRGJ1 or TRGJ2. CDR3 length equals 14 residues. Germline loops: CDR1 GITISATS, CDR2 ISYDGTV (reference sequence). Germline trimming cut 8 bases from V and 2 bases from J; bases unmatched to any gene: 12. CDR3 DNA: TGTGCCTTGTCTCACGAGGGGGATTATTATAAGAAACTCTTT. Encoded protein: CALSHEGDYYKKLF.

In this sample, this clone is large (0.1 to 1%). V and J are TRGV8 and TRGJP2. V shed 1 base and J 10 bases; nucleotides not matched to a gene: 12. CDR3 size: 15 residues. Germline loops: CDR1 VENAVY, CDR2 YDSYNSRV. CDR3 nucleotides: TGTGCCACCTGGGATAGATACCCCTTAGTTTGGATCAAGACGTTT. As protein: CATWDRYPLVWIKTF.

This chain connects TRGV2 to TRGJ1 or TRGJ2. V lost 2 bases and J lost 4; bases outside the gene matches: 11. This CDR3 has 15 amino acids. Germline V lookup: CDR1 EGSNGY, CDR2 YDSYNSKV. DNA of the CDR3: TGTGCCACCTGGGACGACATCAGGCGGTATTATAAGAAACTCTTT. This gives the protein CATWDDIRRYYKKLF.

The genes are TRGV9 and TRGJ1 or TRGJ2. Germline CDR1 GITISATS, CDR2 ISYDGTV (reference sequence). Losses at the gene ends were 5 bases for V and 2 bases for J; bases not matched to a gene: 18. This CDR3 is 17 amino acids long. The CDR3 DNA sequence: TGTGCCTTGTGGGGAGGTCAGTCGGCCTCCTATTATTATAAGAAACTCTTT. As protein: CALWGGQSASYYYKKLF.

The V and J genes are TRGV2 and TRGJ1 or TRGJ2. In germline, CDR1 is EGSNGY, CDR2 YDSYNSKV. Trimming took 0 bases from V and 12 from J; bases not matched to a gene: 17. The CDR3 covers 15 residues. CDR3 amino acids: CATWDGPFCELWKLF. The CDR3 coding sequence is TGTGCCACCTGGGACGGGCCTTTCTGTGAGCTATGGAAACTCTTT.

This clone qualifies as large (0.1 to 1%). The genes are TRGV2 and TRGJP2. CDR1 is EGSNGY and CDR2 is YDSYNSKV in the germline V gene. The V gene end was trimmed by 0 bases and the J gene end by 2 bases; junction bases not matched to a gene: 3. The CDR3 is 15 amino acids. Here the CDR3 reads CATWDGRSSDWIKTF. In DNA, the CDR3 is TGTGCCACCTGGGACGGGCGGAGTAGTGATTGGATCAAGACGTTT.

This chain uses TRGV2 with TRGJ1 or TRGJ2. In germline, CDR1 is EGSNGY, CDR2 YDSYNSKV. The V segment lost 0 bases and the J segment 10 bases; nucleotides outside the gene matches: 15. This CDR3 is built from 15 residues. The CDR3 spells CATWDGPSGGIKKLF. The CDR3 region has the DNA TGTGCCACCTGGGACGGGCCGTCCGGGGGTATAAAGAAACTCTTT.

This clone is large by share. The V and J genes are TRGV11 and TRGJ1 or TRGJ2. TRGV11 is recorded as an ORF, its role being uncertain. The CDR3 runs 13 residues. Trimming cost V 8 bases and J 9 bases; bases outside gene matches: 13. The CDR3: CACWSELRAKKLF. The CDR3 nucleotides read TGTGCCTGCTGGAGTGAGCTCCGAGCTAAGAAACTCTTT.

This clone is judged large. This chain connects TRGV9 to TRGJ1 or TRGJ2. Germline V gives CDR1 GITISATS, CDR2 ISYDGTV (reference sequence). CDR3 length equals 12 residues. Here the CDR3 DNA reads TGTGCTTGGACAGTCAATTATTATAAGAAACTCTTT. Its translation is CAWTVNYYKKLF.

The J gene is TRGJ1 or TRGJ2, the V gene TRGV2. Trimming took 0 bases from V and 10 from J; bases not matched to a gene: 12. The CDR3 has 14 residues. In germline, CDR1 is EGSNGY, CDR2 YDSYNSKV. The CDR3 region is CATWDGRAIIKKLF. As DNA, the CDR3 is TGTGCCACCTGGGACGGGCGGGCTATTATAAAGAAACTCTTT.

Relative to its sample, this clone is large (0.1 to 1%). The chain is built from TRGV9 and TRGJ1 or TRGJ2. Losses at the gene ends were 2 bases for V and 0 bases for J; bases not matched to a gene: 4. The CDR3 contains 14 residues. The germline V gene encodes CDR1 GITISATS and CDR2 ISYDGTV (reference sequence). The CDR3 coding sequence is TGTGCCTTGTGGGAGGGTACGAATTATTATAAGAAACTCTTT. Translated, it gives CALWEGTNYYKKLF.

This clone has more than one count but fewer than ten. The chain is built from TRGV10 and TRGJ1 or TRGJ2. TRGV10 is an ORF; its function is uncertain. Trimming took 8 bases from V and 9 from J; bases not matched to a gene: 20. This CDR3 comprises 15 residues. The CDR3 DNA sequence: TGTGCTGCGTGGGATCCCCCGTTCCCTTTAGGTAAGAAACTCTTT. Protein: CAAWDPPFPLGKKLF.

The chain is built from TRGV4 and TRGJP2. The germline V gene has CDR1 EGSTGY and CDR2 YDSYTSSV. The CDR3 covers 15 residues. V lost 0 bases, J lost 3 bases, and 4 bases stayed unmatched. The CDR3 bases are TGTGCCACCTGGGATGGGGGGGGTAGTGATTGGATCAAGACGTTT. This codes for CATWDGGGSDWIKTF.

The chain uses TRGV9 and TRGJ1 or TRGJ2. V was pared by 0 bases and J by 13 bases, with 18 bases of the junction left unmatched. Germline-derived CDR1 and CDR2 are GITISATS and ISYDGTV (reference sequence). The CDR3 sequence is 15 residues long. The CDR3 spells CALWEVQRRPLRKLF. As DNA, the CDR3 is TGTGCCTTGTGGGAGGTGCAGAGGAGGCCTTTAAGAAAACTCTTT.

In its sample, this clone ranks as large. This chain links TRGV5 with TRGJ1 or TRGJ2. V trimming: 8 bases; J trimming: 1 base; junction bases outside the gene matches: 5. The germline gives CDR1 VINAFY, CDR2 YDVSNSKD. This CDR3 is 12 amino acids long. The CDR3 protein is CATLNNYYKKLF. The DNA for the CDR3 is TGTGCCACCTTGAACAATTATTATAAGAAACTCTTT.

The chain recombines TRGV4 with TRGJ1 or TRGJ2. CDR3 length equals 12 residues. CDR1 and CDR2 (germline): EGSTGY, YDSYTSSV. The CDR3 nucleotides read TGTGCACCTGGGATGGATTATTATAAGAAACTCTTT. Translated, it gives CAPGMDYYKKLF.

With the J gene uncalled, the V gene is TRGV2. The germline V gene has CDR1 EGSNGY and CDR2 YDSYNSKV. This CDR3 comprises 16 residues. For the CDR3, the DNA is TGTGCCACCTGGGACGGGCCTAGTAGTGATTTGGGATCAAAGACGTTT. Protein: CATWDGPSSDLGSKTF.

The rearrangement links TRGV9 to TRGJP1. Trimming removed 5 bases from V and 2 bases from J; junction bases left unmatched: 8. CDR1 and CDR2 (germline): GITISATS, ISYDGTV (reference sequence). This CDR3 has 15 amino acids. The CDR3 protein is CALWGGDTTGWFKIF. CDR3 DNA sequence: TGTGCCTTGTGGGGAGGTGACACCACTGGTTGGTTCAAGATATTT.

The sample holds a few counts of this clone. A clone one base away is much larger, so this may be a read error. The sample holds other DNA sequences that translate to the same CDR3. V gene TRGV11 combines with J gene TRGJ1 or TRGJ2. TRGV11 falls under the ORF class, with uncertain function. V shed 4 bases, J shed 7 bases, and the junction held 10 bases outside the gene matches. The CDR3 has 14 residues. The CDR3 loop is CACWIRLEYYKKLF. The CDR3 DNA reads as TGTGCCTGCTGGATTAGACTGGAGTACTATAAGAAACTCTTT.

The chain joins TRGV5 to TRGJ1 or TRGJ2. The germline gives CDR1 VINAFY, CDR2 YDVSNSKD. With V trimmed by 0 bases and J by 3 bases, 14 bases remained unmatched. The CDR3 runs to 17 residues. The CDR3 sequence is CATWDRPRHPRYYKKLF. Here the CDR3 DNA reads TGTGCCACCTGGGACAGGCCCCGGCACCCACGTTATTATAAGAAACTCTTT.

This clone was recorded a few times. This rearrangement joins TRGV9 to TRGJ1 or TRGJ2. Germline loops: CDR1 GITISATS, CDR2 ISYDGTV (reference sequence). The CDR3 has 12 amino acids. The ends lost 3 bases at V and 13 bases at J; junction bases unmatched: 12. CDR3 sequence reads: CALWERSIRKLF. Here the CDR3 DNA reads TGTGCCTTGTGGGAGAGGAGCATAAGAAAACTCTTT.

V and J are TRGV10 and TRGJ1 or TRGJ2. TRGV10 has ORF status, its function being uncertain. V was pared by 10 bases and J by 4 bases, with 14 bases of the junction left unmatched. The CDR3 runs to 14 residues. CDR3: CAALGLGPYYKKLF. The CDR3 coding sequence is TGTGCTGCGTTGGGATTAGGGCCCTATTATAAGAAACTCTTT.

By share, this clone ranks as large. The chain employs TRGV3 and TRGJ1 or TRGJ2. This CDR3 region has 11 residues. After removal of 10 bases from V and 0 bases from J, the junction contained 3 bases not matched to a gene. Germline V gives CDR1 VTNTFY, CDR2 YDVSTARD (reference sequence). Written as DNA, the CDR3 is TGTGCCACTTCGAATTATTATAAGAAACTCTTT. It codes for CATSNYYKKLF.

V is TRGV10 and J is TRGJ1 or TRGJ2. TRGV10 is sorted into the ORF group, with uncertain function. With 11 bases clipped from V and 3 bases from J, the junction kept 8 bases outside the gene matches. The CDR3 length is 12 residues. The CDR3 DNA follows: TGTGCTGCGAGCACCTTTTATTATAAGAAACTCTTT. Protein sequence: CAASTFYYKKLF.

With regard to this clone: A much bigger clone sits one base away, suggesting this may be a read error. The chain couples TRGV4 to TRGJP2. Germline values: CDR1 EGSTGY, CDR2 YDSYTSSV. CDR3 length: 17 amino acids. With 2 bases clipped from V and 0 bases from J, the junction kept 9 bases outside the gene matches. This CDR3 is CATWDERLYSSDWIKTF. The CDR3 DNA reads as TGTGCCACCTGGGATGAGCGCCTATATAGTAGTGATTGGATCAAGACGTTT.

The V gene is TRGV11, the J gene TRGJ1 or TRGJ2. TRGV11 is sorted into the ORF group, with uncertain function. There are 14 residues in the CDR3. The ends lost 4 bases at V and 3 bases at J; junction bases unmatched: 6. The CDR3 here is CACWISGIYYKKLF. CDR3 DNA sequence: TGTGCCTGCTGGATTAGTGGGATTTATTATAAGAAACTCTTT.